This paragraph reports one T cell receptor (beta chain). Its antigen is unknown. They ran version v3.0 of the immunoSEQ assay at survey level. Sequencing used immunoSEQ multiplex PCR; TCRdb keeps in-frame clones, though not all of them. The sample lists 20,000 or so clones; about 82% were seen once. The data stem from a study of long-term antiretroviral therapy in people with HIV. Points from the study as a whole: Upon ART, diversity increased but remained lower than transplant donor controls. Pre-ART expanded clones dominated the repertoire at every time point.

CDR3 size: 16 residues. CDR1 and CDR2 (germline): SGHRS, YFSETQ. The ends lost 1 base at V and 5 bases at J; junction bases unmatched: 10. This material consisted of unsorted PBMCs, taken 0.6 years after starting antiretroviral therapy. This clonotype originated in a young woman with HIV. The chain recombines TRBV5-1 with TRBJ2-3, with 7 bases that match TRBD2. The CDR3 DNA reads TGCGCCAGCAGCTTGATTGGGGGGGGTCTTCAAGATACGCAGTATTTT. Translation gives CASSLIGGGLQDTQYF.